This T cell receptor (beta chain) originates from a study of PD-L1 blockade in urothelial cancer. There are 16 residues in the CDR3. The germline gives CDR1 LNHNV, CDR2 YYDKDF (reference sequence). V shed 1 base, J shed 2 bases, and the junction held 8 bases outside the gene matches. The authors spiked synthetic TCR analog templates into each PCR. The assay was immunoSEQ multiplex PCR, and TCRdb's table has in-frame clones only and misses some. Of 50,000 to 55,000 clones listed, about four fifths are singletons. Comment on this clone: What it binds is unknown.

General study results and limits: By 3 weeks, tumor-associated blood clones had expanded more in durable-benefit patients.

Noted time point: pretreatment peripheral blood. V and J are TRBV15 and TRBJ2-7; 7 bases line up with TRBD1. The source was PBMCs, collected around atezolizumab (anti-PD-L1) treatment. The TCR comes from a man aged 50 to 59 with urothelial cancer. The DNA for the CDR3 is TGTGCCACCAGCAGAGGTCTCCGGGACAGTACCTACGAGCAGTACTTC. Translating gives CATSRGLRDSTYEQYF. The whole variable domain, remainder taken from reference TRBV15 and TRBJ2-7, is DAMVIQNPRYQVTQFGKPVTLSCSQTLNHNVMYWYQQKSSQAPKLLFHYYDKDFNNEADTPDNFQSRRPNTSFCFLDIRSPGLGDTAMYLCATSRGLRDSTYEQYFGPGTRLTVT.